This TCR beta chain was captured by sequencing in a study of shared clonotypes between healthy human individuals. Naive CD8 cells lacked CD45RO and underwent positive selection for CCR7, leaving out terminally differentiated effector memory CD45RA+ cells. The germline CDR1 and CDR2 sequences are SGHDT and YYEEEE. CDR3 size: 15 residues. V was pared by 3 bases and J by 5 bases, with 18 bases between. Repertoires were generated with immunoSEQ multiplex PCR, while TCRdb's copy carries only in-frame clones and drops some. Of under 850,000 clones in the sample, 80% to 95% are singletons; the top ten hold 24%.

The sample was naive CD8+ T cells sorted from blood. V usage is TRBV5-6 and J usage is TRBJ2-7, with D maybe TRBD2 (6 bases). The sequence came from a man aged 25-45 years in good health. For the CDR3, the DNA is TGTGCCAGCAGCTGGGGGACTTCTGACGGCGACGAGCAGTACTTC. It translates to CASSWGTSDGDEQYF.